Following are 5 T cell receptor beta chains from one sample sequenced in a study of tumor T cells in aggressive B-cell lymphoma. Repertoires were generated with immunoSEQ multiplex PCR, while TCRdb's copy carries only in-frame clones and drops some. In the table there are 550 to 700 clones, 70% to 90% of which are singletons. Sequences were obtained from tumor tissue. The receptors were gathered from an adult with diffuse large B cell lymphoma.

V gene TRBV9 combines with J gene TRBJ2-1, with 12 bases lining up with TRBD2. The ends lost 0 bases at V and 9 bases at J; junction bases unmatched: 4. Germline V CDR1 and CDR2: SGDLS, YYNGEE. The CDR3 runs 15 residues. CDR3 loop: CASSVELAGGPEQFF. CDR3 nucleotide sequence: TGTGCCAGCAGCGTAGAGCTAGCGGGGGGGCCTGAGCAGTTCTTC.

This chain uses TRBV6-4 with TRBJ1-2; 9 nucleotides align to TRBD1. The junction had 11 bases not matched to a gene; V was cut back by 5 bases and J by 7 bases. Germline values: CDR1 MRHNA, CDR2 SNTAGT. This CDR3 comprises 15 residues. CDR3 residues: CASSLSGTGRFGYTF. CDR3 bases: TGTGCCAGCAGTTTATCCGGGACAGGGCGTTTTGGCTACACCTTC.

The chain uses TRBV2 and TRBJ1-5; D remains unclear. CDR3 size: 15 residues. V was clipped by 4 bases and J by 3 bases, with 13 bases between them. The V gene's germline CDR1 is SNHLY and CDR2 FYNNEI. As DNA, the CDR3 is TGTGCCAGCAGTGGTGGAGGCAGATACAATCAGCCCCAGCATTTT. This sequence encodes CASSGGGRYNQPQHF.

This rearrangement joins TRBV2 to TRBJ1-1, with D maybe TRBD1 (5 bases). CDR3 length equals 11 residues. Germline V gives CDR1 SNHLY, CDR2 FYNNEI. Trimming removed 6 bases at V and 8 bases at J, with 10 bases between. The CDR3 DNA is TGTGCCAGCAGACAGGTACTAGAAGCTTTCTTT. Its protein is CASRQVLEAFF.

V usage is TRBV19 and J usage is TRBJ2-7; TRBD1 is a possible D gene (5 bases). CDR3 length: 14 amino acids. Germline CDR1 is LNHDA and CDR2 is SQIVND (reference sequence). V was trimmed by 3 bases and J by 0 bases, leaving 9 bases between them. In DNA, the CDR3 is TGTGCCAGTAGTATGAACAGGTACTCCTACGAGCAGTACTTC. Protein: CASSMNRYSYEQYF.